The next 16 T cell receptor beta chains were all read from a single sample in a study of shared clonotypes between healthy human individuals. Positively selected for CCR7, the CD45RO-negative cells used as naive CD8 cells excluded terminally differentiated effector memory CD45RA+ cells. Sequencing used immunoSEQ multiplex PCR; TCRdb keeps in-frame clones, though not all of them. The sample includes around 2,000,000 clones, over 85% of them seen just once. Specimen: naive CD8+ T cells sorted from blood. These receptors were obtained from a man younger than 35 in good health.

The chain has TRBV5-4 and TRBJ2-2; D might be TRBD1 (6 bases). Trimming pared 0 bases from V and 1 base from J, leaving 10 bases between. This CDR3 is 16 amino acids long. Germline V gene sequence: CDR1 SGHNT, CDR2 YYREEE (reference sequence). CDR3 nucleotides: TGTGCCAGCAGCTTGGCCCGGACAGTGAACACCGGGGAGCTGTTTTTT. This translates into CASSLARTVNTGELFF.

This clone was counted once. In nucleotides, the CDR3 is TGTGCCTGGAGTGTGGGGTTAGGGGTCGAGGGCTACACCTTC. Protein sequence: CAWSVGLGVEGYTF. The genes are TRBV30 and TRBJ1-2; possibly TRBD1 for D (5 bases). The V and J ends lost 0 bases and 8 bases respectively, with 16 bases between them. This CDR3 has 14 amino acids. In germline, CDR1 is GTSNPN, CDR2 SVGIG (reference sequence).

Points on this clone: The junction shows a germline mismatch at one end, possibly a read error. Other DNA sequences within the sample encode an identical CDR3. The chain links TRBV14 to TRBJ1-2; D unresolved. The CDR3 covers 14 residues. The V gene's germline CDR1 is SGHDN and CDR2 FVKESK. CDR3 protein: CASSGFGTGYGYTF. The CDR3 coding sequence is TGTGCCAGCAGCGGGTTCGGTACCGGCTATGGCTACACCTTT.

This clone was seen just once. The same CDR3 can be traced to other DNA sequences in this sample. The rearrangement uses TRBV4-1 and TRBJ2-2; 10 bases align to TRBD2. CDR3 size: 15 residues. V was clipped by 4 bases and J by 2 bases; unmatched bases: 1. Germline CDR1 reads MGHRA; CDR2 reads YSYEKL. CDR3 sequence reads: CASSLAGGNTGELFF. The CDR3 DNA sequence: TGCGCCAGCAGCCTAGCGGGAGGTAACACCGGGGAGCTGTTTTTT.

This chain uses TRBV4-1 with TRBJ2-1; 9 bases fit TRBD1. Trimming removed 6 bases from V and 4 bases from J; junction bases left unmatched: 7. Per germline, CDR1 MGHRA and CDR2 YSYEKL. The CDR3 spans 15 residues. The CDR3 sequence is CASSPIGTGYNEQFF. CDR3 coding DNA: TGCGCCAGCAGTCCCATTGGGACAGGGTACAATGAGCAGTTCTTC.

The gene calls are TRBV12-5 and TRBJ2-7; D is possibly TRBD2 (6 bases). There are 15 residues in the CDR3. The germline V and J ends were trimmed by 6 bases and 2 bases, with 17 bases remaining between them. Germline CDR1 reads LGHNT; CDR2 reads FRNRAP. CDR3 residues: CASGKGLQRTYEQYF. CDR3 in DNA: TGTGCTAGTGGAAAGGGACTTCAACGGACCTACGAGCAGTACTTC.

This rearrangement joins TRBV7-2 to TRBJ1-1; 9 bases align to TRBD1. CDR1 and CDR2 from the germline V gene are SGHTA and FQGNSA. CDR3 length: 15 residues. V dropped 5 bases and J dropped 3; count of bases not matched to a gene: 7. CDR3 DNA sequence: TGTGCCAGCAGCCCTCGGACAGGGGTTTACACTGAAGCTTTCTTT. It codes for CASSPRTGVYTEAFF.

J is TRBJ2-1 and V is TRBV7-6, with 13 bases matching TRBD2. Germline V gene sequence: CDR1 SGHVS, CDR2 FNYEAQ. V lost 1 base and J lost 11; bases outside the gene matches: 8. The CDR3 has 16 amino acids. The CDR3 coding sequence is TGTGCCAGCAGCTTAGGGCCAGAGGGACTAGCGGGGAAGCAGTTCTTC. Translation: CASSLGPEGLAGKQFF.

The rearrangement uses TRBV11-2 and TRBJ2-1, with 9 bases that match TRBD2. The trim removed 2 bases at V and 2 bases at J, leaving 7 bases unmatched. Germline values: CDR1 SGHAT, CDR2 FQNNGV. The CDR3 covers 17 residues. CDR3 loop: CASSLLPSGNPYNEQFF. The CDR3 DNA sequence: TGTGCCAGCAGCTTATTGCCTAGCGGGAACCCCTACAATGAGCAGTTCTTC.

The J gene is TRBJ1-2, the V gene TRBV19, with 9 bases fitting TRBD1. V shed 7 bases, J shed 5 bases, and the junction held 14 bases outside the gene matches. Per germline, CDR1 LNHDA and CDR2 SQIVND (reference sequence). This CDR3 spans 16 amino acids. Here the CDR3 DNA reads TGTGCCAGTAAGGGGGAGGGCACAGGGGGCGTTTATGGCTACACCTTC. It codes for CASKGEGTGGVYGYTF. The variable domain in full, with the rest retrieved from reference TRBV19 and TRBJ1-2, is DGGITQSPKYLFRKEGQNVTLSCEQNLNHDAMYWYRQDPGQGLRLIYYSQIVNDFQKGDIAEGYSVSREKKESFPLTVTSAQKNPTAFYLCASKGEGTGGVYGYTFGSGTRLTVV.

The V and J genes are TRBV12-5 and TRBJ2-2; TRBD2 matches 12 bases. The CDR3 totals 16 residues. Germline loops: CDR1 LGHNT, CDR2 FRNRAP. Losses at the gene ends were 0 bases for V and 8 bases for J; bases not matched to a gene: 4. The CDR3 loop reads CASGLVSSGRAGELFF. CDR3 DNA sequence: TGTGCTAGTGGTTTGGTTTCTAGCGGGAGGGCTGGGGAGCTGTTTTTT.

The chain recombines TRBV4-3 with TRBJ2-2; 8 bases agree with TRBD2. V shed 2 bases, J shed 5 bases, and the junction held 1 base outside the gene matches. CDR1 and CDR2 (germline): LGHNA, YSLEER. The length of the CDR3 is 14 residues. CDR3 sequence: CASSQRLATGELFF. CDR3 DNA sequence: TGCGCCAGCAGCCAAAGACTAGCGACCGGGGAGCTGTTTTTT.

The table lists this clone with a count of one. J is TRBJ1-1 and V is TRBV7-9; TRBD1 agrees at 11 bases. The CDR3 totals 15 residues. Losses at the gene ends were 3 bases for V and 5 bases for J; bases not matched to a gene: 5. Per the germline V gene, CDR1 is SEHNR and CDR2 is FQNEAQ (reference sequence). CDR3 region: CASSFGTGGRTEAFF. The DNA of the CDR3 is TGTGCCAGCAGCTTCGGGACAGGGGGTCGGACTGAAGCTTTCTTT.

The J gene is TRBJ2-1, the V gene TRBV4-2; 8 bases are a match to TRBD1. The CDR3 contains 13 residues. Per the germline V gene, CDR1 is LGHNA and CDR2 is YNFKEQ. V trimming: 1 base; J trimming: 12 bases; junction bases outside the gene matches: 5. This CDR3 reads CASSQVEGQGQFF. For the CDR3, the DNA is TGTGCCAGCAGCCAAGTCGAAGGACAGGGGCAGTTCTTC.

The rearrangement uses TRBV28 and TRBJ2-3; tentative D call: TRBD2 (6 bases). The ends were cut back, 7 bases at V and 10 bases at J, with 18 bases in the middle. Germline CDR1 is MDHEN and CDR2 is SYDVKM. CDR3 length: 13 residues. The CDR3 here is CASTPGTVGAQYF. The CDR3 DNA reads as TGTGCCAGCACCCCAGGGACTGTGGGTGCGCAGTATTTT.

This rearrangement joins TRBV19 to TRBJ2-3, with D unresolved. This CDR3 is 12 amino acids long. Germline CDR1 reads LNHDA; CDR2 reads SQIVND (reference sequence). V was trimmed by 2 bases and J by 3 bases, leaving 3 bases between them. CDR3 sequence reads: CASSIWTDTQYF. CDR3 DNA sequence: TGTGCCAGTAGTATATGGACAGATACGCAGTATTTT. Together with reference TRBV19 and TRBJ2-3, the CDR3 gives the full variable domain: DGGITQSPKYLFRKEGQNVTLSCEQNLNHDAMYWYRQDPGQGLRLIYYSQIVNDFQKGDIAEGYSVSREKKESFPLTVTSAQKNPTAFYLCASSIWTDTQYFGPGTRLTVL.